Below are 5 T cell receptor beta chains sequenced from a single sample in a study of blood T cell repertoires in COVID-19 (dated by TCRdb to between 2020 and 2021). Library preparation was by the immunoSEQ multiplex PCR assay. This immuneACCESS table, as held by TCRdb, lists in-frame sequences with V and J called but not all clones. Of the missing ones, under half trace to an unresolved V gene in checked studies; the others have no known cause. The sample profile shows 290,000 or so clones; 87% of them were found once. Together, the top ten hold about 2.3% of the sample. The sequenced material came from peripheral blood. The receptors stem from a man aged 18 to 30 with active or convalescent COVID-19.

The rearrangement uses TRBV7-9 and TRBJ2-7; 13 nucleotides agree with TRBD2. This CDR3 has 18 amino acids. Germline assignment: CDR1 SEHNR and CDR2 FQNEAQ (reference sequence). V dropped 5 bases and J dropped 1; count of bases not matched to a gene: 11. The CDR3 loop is CASSPRTSGSLPSYEQYF. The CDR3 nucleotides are TGTGCCAGCAGCCCGCGGACTAGCGGGAGTCTCCCGTCCTACGAGCAGTACTTC.

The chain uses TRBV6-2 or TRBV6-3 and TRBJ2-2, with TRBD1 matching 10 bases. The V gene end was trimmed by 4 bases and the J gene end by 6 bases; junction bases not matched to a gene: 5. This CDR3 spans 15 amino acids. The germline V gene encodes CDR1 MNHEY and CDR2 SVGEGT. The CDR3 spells CASSSGTGDAGELFF. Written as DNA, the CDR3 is TGTGCCAGCAGTTCCGGGACAGGGGATGCCGGGGAGCTGTTTTTT.

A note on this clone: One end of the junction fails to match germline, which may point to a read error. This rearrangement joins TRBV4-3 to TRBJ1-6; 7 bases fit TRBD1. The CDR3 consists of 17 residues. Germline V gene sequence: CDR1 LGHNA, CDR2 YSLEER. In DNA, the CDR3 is TGCGCCAGCAGCAAAGATAGGGGGCGCACCCCAAATTCACCCCTCCACTTT. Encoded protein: CASSKDRGRTPNSPLHF.

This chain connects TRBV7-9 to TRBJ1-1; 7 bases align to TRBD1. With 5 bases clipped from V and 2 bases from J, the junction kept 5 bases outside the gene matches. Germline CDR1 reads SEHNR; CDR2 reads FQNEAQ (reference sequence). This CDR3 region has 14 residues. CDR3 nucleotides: TGTGCCAGCAGCATAAGGACAGGCAACACTGAAGCTTTCTTT. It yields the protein CASSIRTGNTEAFF.

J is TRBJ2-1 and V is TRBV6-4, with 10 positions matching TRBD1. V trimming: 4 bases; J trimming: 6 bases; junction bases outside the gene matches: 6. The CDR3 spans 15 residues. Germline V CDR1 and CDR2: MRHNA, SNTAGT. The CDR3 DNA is TGTGCCAGCAGTGCTACCGGGACAGGGGTCAATGAGCAGTTCTTC. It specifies CASSATGTGVNEQFF.